What follows are 24 T cell receptor beta chains derived from one specimen sequenced in a study of vaccination and CD4 T cells after COVID-19. Once obtained from cultured CD4+ T cells, the DNA was sequenced using the Oncomine TCR Beta short-read assay. TCRdb processed the PCR reads anew with MiXCR; each CDR3 protein has one entry. The table shows 14,000 to 15,000 distinct CDR3 sequences, with 50% to 65% occurring only once. Antigen specificity for these receptors is unknown. Treatment reported: roughly ten-day PBMC culture with coronavirus spike peptide pools or control peptides (ViraFEST assay). The specimen comprised CD4+ T cells from blood, cultured in vitro, sampled before SARS-CoV-2 vaccination. These receptors were collected from a human donor who had recovered from COVID-19.

The rearrangement uses TRBV2 and TRBJ2-7; 7 bases map to TRBD2. Losses at the gene ends were 8 bases for V and 2 bases for J; bases not matched to a gene: 9. The length of the CDR3 is 14 residues. Germline CDR1 reads SNHLY; CDR2 reads FYNNEI. In nucleotides, the CDR3 is TGTGCCAGCTCTACTGGGGGGGTCCCCTACGAGCAGTACTTC. It codes for CASSTGGVPYEQYF.

This clonotype has only a few counts. This sequence joins TRBV20-1 and TRBJ1-6, with D perhaps TRBD1 (5 bases). V was pared by 3 bases and J by 6 bases, with 18 bases between. The CDR3 sequence is 16 residues long. Germline assignment: CDR1 DFQATT and CDR2 SNEGSKA (reference sequence). The CDR3 protein is CSASPGAGSANSPLHF. DNA for the CDR3: TGCAGTGCTAGCCCCGGGGCGGGGTCGGCTAATTCACCCCTCCACTTT.

This chain links TRBV9 with TRBJ2-5; D uncertain. Trimming removed 3 bases at V and 4 bases at J, with 13 bases between. The CDR3 covers 14 residues. The germline V gene encodes CDR1 SGDLS and CDR2 YYNGEE. The CDR3, as DNA: TGTGCCAGCAGCGGCGGCCTGTTGGGAGAGACCCAGTACTTC. Translated: CASSGGLLGETQYF.

The chain joins TRBV20-1 to TRBJ2-5; a weak D match, TRBD2 (5 bases). The CDR3 contains 15 residues. Germline CDR1 is DFQATT and CDR2 is SNEGSKA (reference sequence). V was trimmed by 0 bases and J by 7 bases, leaving 18 bases between them. CDR3 in DNA: TGCAGTGCTAGAGAGTCGACGGGATGGAGTGGGACCCAGTACTTC. Its protein is CSARESTGWSGTQYF.

The genes are TRBV2 and TRBJ1-6, with D unresolved. The CDR3 has 15 amino acids. The V gene's germline CDR1 is SNHLY and CDR2 FYNNEI. V dropped 2 bases and J dropped 0 bases, with 5 bases sitting between them. This CDR3 is CASSEQSSYNSPLHF. In nucleotides, the CDR3 is TGTGCCAGCAGTGAACAGAGCTCCTATAATTCACCCCTCCACTTT.

CDR3 amino acids: CASSDRQGRNEQYF. CDR3 nucleotides: TGCGCCAGCAGTGATAGGCAGGGTCGGAACGAGCAGTACTTC. The rearrangement uses TRBV10-1 and TRBJ2-7; a weak D match, TRBD1 (5 bases). CDR3 length: 14 amino acids. The ends were cut back, 3 bases at V and 5 bases at J, with 14 bases in the middle. Germline V gene data show CDR1 as WNHNN and CDR2 as SYGVQD (reference sequence).

This clonotype turned up a few times. This chain joins TRBV7-2 and TRBJ2-5, with D possibly TRBD2 on 6 matching bases. Trimming shortened V by 5 bases and J by 0 bases, and 10 bases separated the two germline ends. CDR3 length: 14 residues. Germline V gives CDR1 SGHTA, CDR2 FQGNSA. The CDR3 sequence is CASSRRLDQETQYF. The CDR3 DNA reads TGTGCCAGCAGCCGTAGACTAGACCAAGAGACCCAGTACTTC.

J is TRBJ1-6 and V is TRBV7-8; no definite D call. Germline V gene sequence: CDR1 SGHVS, CDR2 FQNEAQ. The ends were cut back, 1 base at V and 6 bases at J, with 19 bases in the middle. This CDR3 comprises 18 residues. This CDR3 reads CASSLVARRGFGNSPLHF. CDR3 DNA: TGTGCCAGCAGCTTAGTGGCGCGCAGAGGGTTCGGTAATTCACCCCTCCACTTT.

This clonotype was recorded only once. The chain joins TRBV2 to TRBJ2-3; D ambiguous. Trimming pared 6 bases from V and 5 bases from J, leaving 15 bases between. This CDR3 is built from 14 residues. Germline V lookup: CDR1 SNHLY, CDR2 FYNNEI. CDR3 protein: CASRDLPPGDTQYF. The CDR3 nucleotides are TGTGCCAGCAGGGATCTCCCGCCGGGAGATACGCAGTATTTT.

The sample holds one count of this clonotype. The chain joins TRBV6-5 to TRBJ1-1, with D unresolved. This CDR3 comprises 14 residues. CDR1 and CDR2 from the germline V gene are MNHEY and SVGAGI. Trimming removed 0 bases from V and 4 bases from J, with 9 bases in between. The CDR3 DNA follows: TGTGCCAGCAGTTACTCGAGCGTGGTCACTGAAGCTTTCTTT. Its translation is CASSYSSVVTEAFF.

V usage is TRBV11-1 and J usage is TRBJ1-1; D call uncertain. The CDR3 is 14 residues long. Between the trimmed V and J ends, which lost 8 bases and 5 bases, there was a span of 18 bases. Germline V gene sequence: CDR1 SGHAT, CDR2 FQDESV (reference sequence). CDR3 amino acids: CASGIGLSGTEAFF. CDR3 coding DNA: TGTGCCAGCGGTATTGGATTGTCGGGGACTGAAGCTTTCTTT.

J is TRBJ2-3 and V is TRBV24-1; D may correspond to TRBD1 or TRBD2 (6 bases each). The CDR3 runs to 16 residues. Trimming removed 5 bases at V and 8 bases at J, with 22 bases between. CDR1 is KGHDR and CDR2 is SFDVKD in the germline V gene. In DNA form, the CDR3 reads TGTGCCACCAGTGCCCCACAGGGAGGTGCGGAAGGTACGCAGTATTTT. It codes for CATSAPQGGAEGTQYF.

The genes are TRBV7-2 and TRBJ2-2; D remains ambiguous. V shed 2 bases and J shed 1 base, with 8 bases lying between them. Per the germline V gene, CDR1 is SGHTA and CDR2 is FQGNSA. The CDR3 consists of 15 residues. Here the CDR3 DNA reads TGTGCCAGCAGCTTATCCCCTTTGAACACCGGGGAGCTGTTTTTT. Translating gives CASSLSPLNTGELFF.

This sequence joins TRBV6-1 and TRBJ2-7, with 9 bases matching TRBD1. Germline V CDR1 and CDR2: MNHNS, SASEGT. This CDR3 region has 15 residues. Unmatched junction bases numbered 7, after V lost 4 bases and J lost 3 bases. The CDR3 DNA sequence: TGTGCCAGCAGTGGCGGACAGGGGATGTTCTACGAGCAGTACTTC. This sequence encodes CASSGGQGMFYEQYF.

The rearrangement uses TRBV10-3 and TRBJ1-1, with 12 bases aligning to TRBD1. CDR3 length: 16 amino acids. The germline CDR1 and CDR2 sequences are ENHRY and SYGVKD. The J segment lost 4 bases and the V segment lost 6 bases, leaving 9 bases of the junction unmatched. The CDR3 DNA follows: TGTGCCATCAGGGGACAGGGGGCATATGGTCGCACTGAAGCTTTCTTT. This sequence encodes CAIRGQGAYGRTEAFF.

The chain is built from TRBV20-1 and TRBJ2-7; TRBD2 aligns across 8 bases. Looked up from germline, CDR1 is DFQATT and CDR2 is SNEGSKA (reference sequence). This CDR3 has 14 amino acids. J gave up 4 bases and V 5 bases, and 10 bases lay outside the gene matches. The CDR3: CSAEGGTSRYEQYF. CDR3 nucleotide sequence: TGCAGTGCTGAGGGAGGGACTAGTCGGTACGAGCAGTACTTC.

V gene TRBV7-9 combines with J gene TRBJ2-5; the match to TRBD2 covers 9 bases. Trimming removed 2 bases from V and 5 bases from J; junction bases left unmatched: 9. The CDR3 totals 16 residues. Germline V gene sequence: CDR1 SEHNR, CDR2 FQNEAQ (reference sequence). The CDR3 nucleotides read TGTGCCAGCAGCTTAAAGGGACTAGCCGTAAGGGAGACCCAGTACTTC. Translation: CASSLKGLAVRETQYF.

In its sample, this clonotype was seen a few times. The J gene is TRBJ1-5, the V gene TRBV19, with TRBD1 identical over 11 bases. J gave up 7 bases and V 2 bases, and 4 bases lay outside the gene matches. The length of the CDR3 is 15 residues. Germline V lookup: CDR1 LNHDA, CDR2 SQIVND (reference sequence). This chain's CDR3 is CASSITGQGAQPQHF. In nucleotides, the CDR3 is TGTGCCAGTAGTATAACCGGACAGGGGGCCCAGCCCCAGCATTTT. Looking up the rest from reference TRBV19 and TRBJ1-5 gives the full variable domain: DGGITQSPKYLFRKEGQNVTLSCEQNLNHDAMYWYRQDPGQGLRLIYYSQIVNDFQKGDIAEGYSVSREKKESFPLTVTSAQKNPTAFYLCASSITGQGAQPQHFGDGTRLSIL.

This clonotype was observed a handful of times. This chain uses TRBV6-5 with TRBJ1-5; unclear D gene. The CDR3 runs 14 residues. V was clipped by 4 bases and J by 5 bases, with 12 bases between them. Germline V gives CDR1 MNHEY, CDR2 SVGAGI. The CDR3, as DNA: TGTGCCAGCAGTTCCGGGAGTATTTATCAGCCCCAGCATTTT. Its translation is CASSSGSIYQPQHF.

V gene TRBV18 combines with J gene TRBJ1-1; 8 bases align to TRBD1. Trimming took 3 bases from V and 3 from J; bases not matched to a gene: 6. Germline V CDR1 and CDR2: KGHSH, LQKENI. This CDR3 has 15 residues. CDR3 nucleotides: TGTGCCAGCTCACCGCGAGGACAGGGAGACACTGAAGCTTTCTTT. Protein sequence: CASSPRGQGDTEAFF. The variable domain in full, completed from reference TRBV18 and TRBJ1-1, reads NAGVMQNPRHLVRRRGQEARLRCSPMKGHSHVYWYRQLPEEGLKFMVYLQKENIIDESGMPKERFSAEFPKEGPSILRIQQVVRGDSAAYFCASSPRGQGDTEAFFGQGTRLTVV.

The V and J genes are TRBV6-2 or TRBV6-3 and TRBJ2-2, with 11 bases lining up with TRBD2. The CDR3 has 15 residues. Trimming removed 6 bases from V and 5 bases from J; junction bases left unmatched: 5. Germline lookup yields CDR1 MNHEY and CDR2 SVGEGT. CDR3 residues: CASRTSGGRTGELFF. The CDR3 DNA follows: TGTGCCAGCAGAACTAGCGGGGGCCGAACCGGGGAGCTGTTTTTT.

This clonotype was detected a few times. The chain combines TRBV20-1 with TRBJ1-5; D is unresolved. The length of the CDR3 is 14 residues. Per the germline V gene, CDR1 is DFQATT and CDR2 is SNEGSKA (reference sequence). The V end was cut by 0 bases, the J end by 0 bases, with 6 bases between. For the CDR3, the DNA is TGCAGTGCTAGAGAAGGGAATAGCAATCAGCCCCAGCATTTT. Translating it yields CSAREGNSNQPQHF.

The genes are TRBV12-3 or TRBV12-4 and TRBJ1-5; D is uncertain. The CDR3 is made up of 13 amino acids. V was shortened by 7 bases and J by 7 bases, with 14 bases between the two germline ends. CDR3 sequence (DNA): TGTGCCAGCACCCTTGGACCCGGGCAGCCCCAGCATTTT. It encodes CASTLGPGQPQHF.

This chain uses TRBV6-1 with TRBJ2-7; 12 bases align to TRBD2. V lost 5 bases, J lost 6 bases, and 8 bases stayed unmatched. CDR1 and CDR2 (germline): MNHNS, SASEGT. The CDR3 spans 15 residues. The CDR3 sequence: CASSPLTSGSSEQYF. CDR3 DNA: TGTGCCAGCAGTCCCTTGACTAGCGGGAGTTCCGAGCAGTACTTC.